A single TCR beta chain is shown here with its context. Its specificity is not known. This entry belongs to a study of CD8 T cells in ankylosing spondylitis. Study findings and constraints: Disease-associated clonotypes exhibited CD8+ identity and were relatively infrequent in peripheral blood.

V lost 4 bases and J 4 bases, leaving 13 bases between the germline ends. Germline V gives CDR1 SGHDN, CDR2 FVKESK. The CDR3 consists of 15 residues. Quantitative 5'-RACE with molecular barcodes was used to make the TCR beta libraries. Each CDR3 protein gets one entry after TCRdb re-called the 5' RACE reads with MiXCR. Among about 96,000 distinct CDR3 sequences listed, around 25% were seen once. This receptor was obtained from a male donor with ankylosing spondylitis or in good health (not recorded which). The sequenced sample was blood, either unsorted or a sorted T cell fraction (not recorded which). The gene calls are TRBV14 and TRBJ1-4; TRBD1 might be the D (5 bases). The chain's CDR3 is CASSPLGGNNEKLFF. CDR3 DNA: TGTGCCAGCAGCCCTCTGGGGGGTAATAATGAAAAACTGTTTTTT.